The source of this T cell receptor (beta chain) is a study of blood T cell repertoires in COVID-19. Study at large: COVID-19 samples from acute and convalescent phases originated in the United States, Italy and Spain. From T cells, B-cell-depleted T cells, or PBMCs came the material, which was cDNA or gDNA.

Germline CDR1 and CDR2: LNHDA and SQIVND (reference sequence). Trimming pared 2 bases from V and 9 bases from J, leaving 8 bases between. The CDR3 length is 12 residues. Original handling: Researchers report that nucleated cell counts were estimated from reference gene primer amplification. Produced via immunoSEQ multiplex PCR; TCRdb's table is partial and in-frame only. Clonal size and the V and J genes are those of that table, whereas D and trimming came from the DNA. Of about 42,000 clones in the sample, 87% are singletons; the top ten hold approximately 20%. V gene TRBV19 combines with J gene TRBJ1-5; tentative D call: TRBD1 (5 bases). This TCR came from an elderly woman in a cohort sampled during active or convalescent COVID-19. Material for sequencing was peripheral blood. CDR3 loop: CASSISGGPQHF. CDR3 sequence (DNA): TGTGCCAGTAGTATATCCGGGGGGCCCCAGCATTTT.